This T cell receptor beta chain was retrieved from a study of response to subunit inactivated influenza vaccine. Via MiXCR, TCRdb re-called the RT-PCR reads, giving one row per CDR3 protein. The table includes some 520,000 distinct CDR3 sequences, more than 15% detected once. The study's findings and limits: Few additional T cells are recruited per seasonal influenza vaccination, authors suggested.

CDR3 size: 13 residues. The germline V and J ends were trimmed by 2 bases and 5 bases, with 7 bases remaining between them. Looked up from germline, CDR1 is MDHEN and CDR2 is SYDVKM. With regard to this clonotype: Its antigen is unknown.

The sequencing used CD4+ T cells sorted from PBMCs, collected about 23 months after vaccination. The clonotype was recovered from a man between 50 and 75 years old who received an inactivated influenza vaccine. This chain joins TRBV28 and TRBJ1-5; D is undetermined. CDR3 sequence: CASSLNTDQPQHF. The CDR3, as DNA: TGTGCCAGCAGTTTAAATACGGATCAGCCCCAGCATTTT.